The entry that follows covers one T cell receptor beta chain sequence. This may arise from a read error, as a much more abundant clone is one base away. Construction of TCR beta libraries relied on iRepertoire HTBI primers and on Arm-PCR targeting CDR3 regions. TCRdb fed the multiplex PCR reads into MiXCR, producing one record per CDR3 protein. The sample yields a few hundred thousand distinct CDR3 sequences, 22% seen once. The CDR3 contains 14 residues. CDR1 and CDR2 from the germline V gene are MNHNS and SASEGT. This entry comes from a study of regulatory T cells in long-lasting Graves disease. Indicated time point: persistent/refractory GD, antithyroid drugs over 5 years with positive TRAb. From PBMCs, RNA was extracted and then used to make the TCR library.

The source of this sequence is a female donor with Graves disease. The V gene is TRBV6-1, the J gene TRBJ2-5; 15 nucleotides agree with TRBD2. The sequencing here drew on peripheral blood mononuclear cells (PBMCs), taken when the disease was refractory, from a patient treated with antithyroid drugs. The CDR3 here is CASRTSGGEETQHF. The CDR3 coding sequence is TGTGCCAGCCGGACTAGCGGGGGGGAAGAGACCCAGCACTTC.